Shown below are 20 T cell receptor beta chains from a single sample sequenced in a study of Ad26.COV2.S vaccination and SARS-CoV-2 variants. Clones were sequenced by immunoSEQ multiplex PCR, and TCRdb holds only the in-frame ones, with some missing. The table lists around 300,000 clones, 90% of them singletons. Treatment reported: 15 to 20 received Ad26.COV2.S at low or high dose, single or two shots; 5 received placebo; per-sample allocation not given. Day 63 after the first vaccine or placebo injection was the time point for sampling. Sequenced material: peripheral blood, taken in a trial of Ad26.COV2.S vaccine versus placebo. The receptors derive from a person between 18 and 60 years old who received the Ad26.COV2.S COVID-19 vaccine or a placebo.

The chain carries TRBV2 and TRBJ1-1; D remains unclear. Trimming shortened V by 7 bases and J by 4 bases, and 13 bases separated the two germline ends. Germline V gene data show CDR1 as SNHLY and CDR2 as FYNNEI. The CDR3 is made up of 13 amino acids. CDR3 DNA: TGTGCCAGCAAAACACAAGGGCGCACTGAAGCTTTCTTT. The encoded protein is CASKTQGRTEAFF.

The chain joins TRBV25-1 to TRBJ1-2; D unresolved. This CDR3 has 11 amino acids. Germline CDR1 reads MGHDK; CDR2 reads SYGVNS. Trimming removed 2 bases from V and 8 bases from J, with 6 bases in between. The CDR3 is CASSEGSGYTF. The CDR3 DNA sequence: TGTGCCAGCAGTGAAGGTTCCGGCTACACCTTC.

The rearrangement joins TRBV6-2 or TRBV6-3 to TRBJ1-1, with D perhaps matching TRBD1 (5 bases). This CDR3 is 16 amino acids long. Trimming removed 1 base from V and 0 bases from J, with 12 bases in between. The germline V gene has CDR1 MNHEY and CDR2 SVGEGT. In DNA, the CDR3 is TGTGCCAGCAGTTACTGGGCAGGGTCCATGAACACTGAAGCTTTCTTT. Translated, it gives CASSYWAGSMNTEAFF.

The CDR3: CASSVDGQAGNTIYF. CDR3 nucleotides: TGTGCCAGCAGCGTAGACGGCCAGGCGGGAAACACCATATATTTT. The chain uses TRBV9 and TRBJ1-3; D unclear. Germline loops: CDR1 SGDLS, CDR2 YYNGEE. The CDR3 is made up of 15 amino acids. Trimming pared 0 bases from V and 4 bases from J, leaving 11 bases between.

V is TRBV19 and J is TRBJ1-6, with D uncertain. This CDR3 comprises 14 residues. Germline CDR1 and CDR2: LNHDA and SQIVND (reference sequence). V was shortened by 5 bases and J by 5 bases, with 10 bases between the two germline ends. The CDR3 spells CASSHDRNNSPLHF. CDR3 coding DNA: TGTGCCAGTAGTCACGACCGAAATAATTCACCCCTCCACTTT.

The rearrangement joins TRBV4-1 to TRBJ1-4, with D unresolved. Germline assignment: CDR1 MGHRA and CDR2 YSYEKL. There are 15 residues in the CDR3. Trimming removed 4 bases at V and 3 bases at J, with 12 bases between. The CDR3, as DNA: TGCGCCAGCAGCCCTGGGGTGGAAGCTAATGAAAAACTGTTTTTT. Its translation is CASSPGVEANEKLFF.

This chain uses TRBV4-1 with TRBJ1-4; D is uncertain. There are 15 residues in the CDR3. The V and J ends lost 1 base and 10 bases respectively, with 16 bases between them. Looked up from germline, CDR1 is MGHRA and CDR2 is YSYEKL. CDR3 protein: CASSQVGSSGGKLFF. CDR3 nucleotides: TGCGCCAGCAGCCAAGTAGGCAGCTCCGGAGGAAAACTGTTTTTT.

The chain uses TRBV5-1 and TRBJ2-2; 7 bases agree with TRBD1. The length of the CDR3 is 14 residues. V trimming: 5 bases; J trimming: 4 bases; junction bases outside the gene matches: 5. The germline gives CDR1 SGHRS, CDR2 YFSETQ. As DNA, the CDR3 is TGCGCCAGCAGGGGACAGACGGGCACCGGGGAGCTGTTTTTT. It is translated as CASRGQTGTGELFF.

The CDR3 region is CASSRRGDTQYF. The CDR3 DNA reads as TGTGCCAGCAGTCGCAGGGGGGACACGCAGTATTTT. The gene calls are TRBV12-3 or TRBV12-4 and TRBJ2-3; D may be TRBD1 (7 bases). Trimming pared 5 bases from V and 9 bases from J, leaving 12 bases between. CDR3 length: 12 residues.

The gene calls are TRBV6-5 and TRBJ2-6; 8 nucleotides match TRBD1. This CDR3 has 15 residues. Germline CDR1 reads MNHEY; CDR2 reads SVGAGI. J gave up 1 base and V 9 bases, and 5 bases lay outside the gene matches. Here the CDR3 DNA reads TGTGCCAGTCGTCAGGGGGCTTCTGGGGCCAACGTCCTGACTTTC. Translating it yields CASRQGASGANVLTF.

V and J are TRBV11-3 and TRBJ2-1, with a possible D match to TRBD2 (5 bases). This CDR3 has 13 residues. V lost 6 bases to trimming and J lost 6 bases, with 12 bases between them. Germline V lookup: CDR1 SGHNT, CDR2 YENEEA. The CDR3: CASRTFSGNEQFF. The CDR3 nucleotides read TGTGCCAGCAGGACATTCAGCGGCAATGAGCAGTTCTTC.

The chain couples TRBV25-1 to TRBJ1-1, with D perhaps matching TRBD1 (5 bases). The CDR3 totals 17 residues. Germline CDR1 is MGHDK and CDR2 is SYGVNS. V dropped 6 bases and J dropped 0 bases, with 20 bases sitting between them. The CDR3: CASRQTNYRDLNTEAFF. CDR3 sequence (DNA): TGTGCCAGCAGACAGACTAACTACCGGGACCTGAACACTGAAGCTTTCTTT.

This clone was picked up a small number of times. The V gene is TRBV12-3 or TRBV12-4, the J gene TRBJ2-7; the D call may be TRBD1 or TRBD2 (6 bases each). The V end lost 4 bases, the J end lost 7 bases, and 14 bases lay between the germline ends. The length of the CDR3 is 13 residues. CDR3 region: CASSSMGAGEQYV. The CDR3 DNA is TGTGCCAGCAGTTCCATGGGGGCGGGAGAGCAGTACGTC.

The chain employs TRBV13 and TRBJ1-2; 7 bases line up with TRBD1. V gave up 6 bases and J gave up 4 bases; unmatched junction bases: 14. CDR3 size: 16 residues. Looked up from germline, CDR1 is PRHDT and CDR2 is FYEKMQ (reference sequence). CDR3 in DNA: TGTGCCAGCAGGGACCAGGCTACAGGGGATGTCTATGGCTACACCTTC. Protein: CASRDQATGDVYGYTF.

This clone appeared once. The chain couples TRBV6-1 to TRBJ1-4; possible D gene TRBD1, 5 bases. The length of the CDR3 is 18 residues. V was clipped by 4 bases and J by 0 bases, with 18 bases between them. CDR1 and CDR2 from the germline V gene are MNHNS and SASEGT. The CDR3: CASSAIIRGGTTNEKLFF. The DNA for the CDR3 is TGTGCCAGCAGTGCTATTATCCGGGGGGGAACAACTAATGAAAAACTGTTTTTT.

The rearrangement joins TRBV14 to TRBJ2-3, with TRBD2 matching 7 bases. Trimming took 0 bases from V and 4 from J; bases not matched to a gene: 10. The CDR3 sequence is 17 residues long. The germline V gene has CDR1 SGHDN and CDR2 FVKESK. The CDR3 loop is CASSQDRSGLRSDTQYF. The DNA of the CDR3 is TGTGCCAGCAGCCAAGATCGTAGCGGGCTTCGATCAGATACGCAGTATTTT.

J is TRBJ2-7 and V is TRBV19; D is possibly TRBD1 or TRBD2 (5 bases each). This CDR3 has 18 residues. The V end was cut by 7 bases, the J end by 6 bases, with 31 bases between. Germline assignment: CDR1 LNHDA and CDR2 SQIVND (reference sequence). CDR3 DNA: TGTGCCAGTATCCTCGCTCCAGATTGGTCCGGGGCCTCGGGCGAGCAGTACTTC. It yields the protein CASILAPDWSGASGEQYF.

The chain links TRBV18 to TRBJ1-1; a weak D match, TRBD1 (5 bases). The CDR3 is made up of 17 amino acids. Looked up from germline, CDR1 is KGHSH and CDR2 is LQKENI. Trimming shortened V by 2 bases and J by 4 bases, and 20 bases separated the two germline ends. The CDR3 region has the DNA TGTGCCAGCTCACCATCCCTCAATAGGGGATATGGCACTGAAGCTTTCTTT. Amino acids: CASSPSLNRGYGTEAFF.

The chain employs TRBV7-8 and TRBJ1-3; D unclear. Germline V gene data show CDR1 as SGHVS and CDR2 as FQNEAQ. This CDR3 contains 15 residues. V gave up 5 bases and J gave up 0 bases, with 11 bases separating them. This chain's CDR3 is CASSPGIFSGNTIYF. The CDR3 DNA sequence: TGTGCCAGCAGCCCGGGCATCTTCTCTGGAAACACCATATATTTT.

This clone appeared once. At the DNA level, this CDR3 is encoded by other sequences in the same sample as well. V and J are TRBV18 and TRBJ1-2; D is undetermined. CDR3 length equals 12 residues. The germline CDR1 and CDR2 sequences are KGHSH and LQKENI. Trimming pared 2 bases from V and 2 bases from J, leaving 3 bases between. The CDR3 DNA sequence: TGTGCCAGCTCACCAGAAAACTATGGCTACACCTTC. As protein: CASSPENYGYTF.